This T cell receptor (beta chain) was observed in a study of shared clonotypes between healthy human individuals. Study in general: Every donor yielded three CD4 naive, three CD4 memory, two CD8 naive and one CD8 memory plate.

A word on this clone: Its specificity is not known.

This CDR3 contains 15 residues. V was clipped by 3 bases and J by 4 bases; unmatched bases: 6. Germline-derived CDR1 and CDR2 are ENHRY and SYGVKD. Study-wide findings and caveats: Larger richness was generally estimated for naive than memory subsets. Sharing across four donors was highest in naive CD4 (approximately 5%) and lowest in memory CD8 (approximately 0.4%).

Under the authors' procedure: Filtering was not the same, since immunoSEQ gave junction-only sequences without quality scores. Data came from immunoSEQ multiplex PCR; TCRdb stores just in-frame clones and leaves some out. The DNA gave D and trimming, while V, J and clone size come from that table. The table has around 690,000 clones, less than 95% seen once. The source material was memory CD8+ T cells from PBMCs. Stated subset: CD45RO+ cells pooled with CCR7-negative TemRA cells. The source is a man aged 18 to 30 in good health. Some clones in this sample may be carry-over from other donors' samples. The rearrangement uses TRBV10-3 and TRBJ2-7, with 10 bases lining up with TRBD1. This CDR3 is CAISDHRDRGYEQYF. For the CDR3, the DNA is TGTGCCATCAGTGACCACCGGGACAGGGGATACGAGCAGTACTTC.